This passage covers 21 T cell receptor beta chains from one sample sequenced in a study of early T cells in non-severe SARS-CoV-2 infection. TCRdb redid the calling of the 5' RACE reads with MiXCR, one entry per CDR3 protein. The data hold tens of thousands of distinct CDR3 sequences, with 5.5% to 7.5% observed a single time. The sample was whole blood. The receptors were sampled from an adult who was a healthcare worker with PCR-confirmed SARS-CoV-2 infection or an uninfected control (not recorded which).

This clonotype was seen ten or more times. The J gene is TRBJ1-1, the V gene TRBV20-1, with a weak D call TRBD1 (5 bases). V lost 0 bases and J 2 bases, leaving 16 bases between the germline ends. This CDR3 contains 16 residues. The germline V gene has CDR1 DFQATT and CDR2 SNEGSKA (reference sequence). Here the CDR3 reads CSAREAGREVNTEAFF. CDR3 in DNA: TGCAGTGCTAGAGAGGCGGGGCGAGAAGTTAACACTGAAGCTTTCTTT.

This chain connects TRBV15 to TRBJ2-3; 7 positions match TRBD2. V shed 1 base, J shed 8 bases, and the junction held 6 bases outside the gene matches. Looked up from germline, CDR1 is LNHNV and CDR2 is YYDKDF (reference sequence). There are 14 residues in the CDR3. The DNA for the CDR3 is TGTGCCACCAGCAGAGGGGGAGGGTCGGTTACGCAGTATTTT. This gives the protein CATSRGGGSVTQYF.

J is TRBJ2-7 and V is TRBV5-6, with D perhaps given as TRBD1 or TRBD2 (7 bases each). CDR1 SGHDT and CDR2 YYEEEE come from the germline V gene. There are 19 residues in the CDR3. V was clipped by 5 bases and J by 2 bases, with 29 bases between them. The CDR3: CASRPRPGQPSGGAYEQYF. The CDR3 DNA reads as TGTGCCAGCAGACCCCGTCCGGGACAGCCTAGCGGAGGGGCCTACGAGCAGTACTTC. The whole variable domain, filled in from reference TRBV5-6 and TRBJ2-7, reads DAGVTQSPTHLIKTRGQQVTLRCSPKSGHDTVSWYQQALGQGPQFIFQYYEEEERQRGNFPDRFSGHQFPNYSSELNVNALLLGDSALYLCASRPRPGQPSGGAYEQYFGPGTRLTVT.

This clonotype was recorded a few times. The chain employs TRBV30 and TRBJ1-1, with D tentatively TRBD1 (6 bases). Trimming stripped 3 bases from V and 2 bases from J, with 13 bases between. The CDR3 has 14 amino acids. Germline loops: CDR1 GTSNPN, CDR2 SVGIG (reference sequence). The CDR3 loop is CAWRQGRDNTEAFF. CDR3 nucleotide sequence: TGTGCCTGGAGGCAGGGGCGGGATAACACTGAAGCTTTCTTT.

This clonotype was seen ten or more times. The rearrangement joins TRBV7-8 to TRBJ2-5; 10 positions agree with TRBD2. Germline trimming cut 2 bases from V and 1 base from J; bases unmatched to any gene: 4. The germline V gene has CDR1 SGHVS and CDR2 FQNEAQ. CDR3 size: 16 residues. The CDR3 loop reads CASSLLAGAGQETQYF. CDR3 nucleotides: TGTGCCAGCAGCTTACTAGCGGGAGCGGGCCAAGAGACCCAGTACTTC.

This clonotype was detected ten times or more. This chain's CDR3 is CSARGINWVGPNGETQYF. CDR3 bases: TGCAGTGCTAGGGGTATCAATTGGGTGGGACCCAATGGGGAGACCCAGTACTTC. The chain links TRBV20-1 to TRBJ2-5, with D perhaps given as TRBD1 or TRBD2 (5 bases each). The CDR3 is made up of 18 amino acids. Germline CDR1 reads DFQATT; CDR2 reads SNEGSKA (reference sequence). With 3 bases removed from V and 5 bases from J, the gap between germline ends came to 28 bases.

This clonotype appeared a few times. This chain's CDR3 is CASSPAVTAQETQYF. The CDR3 nucleotides read TGTGCCAGTAGCCCGGCCGTGACAGCTCAAGAGACCCAGTACTTC. V usage is TRBV19 and J usage is TRBJ2-5; TRBD1 is a possible D gene (5 bases). V gave up 6 bases and J gave up 2 bases, with 16 bases separating them. The CDR3 covers 15 residues. Germline CDR1 and CDR2: LNHDA and SQIVND (reference sequence).

This clonotype was counted many times. The chain is built from TRBV20-1 and TRBJ1-3, with D possibly TRBD1 on 6 matching bases. The germline V and J ends were trimmed by 4 bases and 4 bases, with 11 bases remaining between them. CDR1 and CDR2 from the germline V gene are DFQATT and SNEGSKA (reference sequence). This CDR3 region has 13 residues. The CDR3 loop reads CSATGALGNTIYF. The CDR3, as DNA: TGCAGTGCTACAGGGGCCCTAGGAAACACCATATATTTT.

This clonotype was picked up many times. The genes are TRBV29-1 and TRBJ1-2; TRBD1 might be the D (6 bases). Germline values: CDR1 SQVTM, CDR2 ANQGSEA. This CDR3 has 11 residues. CDR3 region: CSVKQGWGYTF. Here the CDR3 DNA reads TGCAGTGTCAAACAGGGCTGGGGCTACACCTTC.

The genes are TRBV10-1 and TRBJ1-2; D is unresolved. Germline V gene data show CDR1 as WNHNN and CDR2 as SYGVQD (reference sequence). V was clipped by 3 bases and J by 0 bases, with 5 bases between them. The CDR3 covers 13 residues. In DNA, the CDR3 is TGCGCCAGCAGTGACCAGCCTAACTATGGCTACACCTTC. This encodes CASSDQPNYGYTF.

This clonotype was recorded many times. The chain uses TRBV7-8 and TRBJ1-5, with D unresolved. Germline V CDR1 and CDR2: SGHVS, FQNEAQ. The CDR3 extends over 15 amino acids. V gave up 0 bases and J gave up 6 bases, with 12 bases separating them. CDR3 protein: CASSLAPWAAQPQHF. Here the CDR3 DNA reads TGTGCCAGCAGCTTAGCCCCCTGGGCCGCTCAGCCCCAGCATTTT. Supplemented by reference TRBV7-8 and TRBJ1-5, the full variable domain reads GAGVSQSPRYKVAKRGQDVALRCDPISGHVSLFWYQQALGQGPEFLTYFQNEAQLDKSGLPSDRFFAERPEGSVSTLKIQRTQQEDSAVYLCASSLAPWAAQPQHFGDGTRLSIL.

V and J are TRBV11-2 and TRBJ2-7, with a weak D call TRBD1 (6 bases). Per germline, CDR1 SGHAT and CDR2 FQNNGV. The CDR3 extends over 14 amino acids. The V end was cut by 4 bases, the J end by 0 bases, with 10 bases between. CDR3 region: CASSYTGFSYEQYF. The CDR3 nucleotides read TGTGCCAGCAGCTACACAGGGTTCTCCTACGAGCAGTACTTC.

This clonotype came up many times. This chain connects TRBV6-5 to TRBJ1-6, with D uncertain. The CDR3 extends over 13 amino acids. V gave up 3 bases and J gave up 6 bases, with 6 bases separating them. Germline V lookup: CDR1 MNHEY, CDR2 SVGAGI. The CDR3 DNA sequence: TGTGCCAGCAGTTATTCGGCTAATTCACCCCTCCACTTT. Its translation: CASSYSANSPLHF.

V gene TRBV7-9 combines with J gene TRBJ2-2; D not certain. This CDR3 spans 14 amino acids. The germline V gene encodes CDR1 SEHNR and CDR2 FQNEAQ (reference sequence). The V gene lost 5 bases and the J gene lost 0 bases, with 7 bases spanning the gap. DNA of the CDR3: TGTGCCAGCAGCCAGCGTGCGAACACCGGGGAGCTGTTTTTT. Translation: CASSQRANTGELFF. Together with reference TRBV7-9 and TRBJ2-2, the CDR3 gives the full variable domain: DTGVSQNPRHKITKRGQNVTFRCDPISEHNRLYWYRQTLGQGPEFLTYFQNEAQLEKSRLLSDRFSAERPKGSFSTLEIQRTEQGDSAMYLCASSQRANTGELFFGEGSRLTVL.

DNA for the CDR3: TGCAGCGTTGCTACTCGGGACAGGGGGAATGAAAAACTGTTTTTT. This sequence encodes CSVATRDRGNEKLFF. The chain carries TRBV29-1 and TRBJ1-4; 11 bases match TRBD1. V shed 4 bases and J 5 bases; nucleotides not matched to a gene: 6. This CDR3 has 15 residues. CDR1 is SQVTM, CDR2 ANQGSEA, per germline.

In its sample, this clonotype was seen a few times. J is TRBJ2-2 and V is TRBV5-5; 10 bases are a match to TRBD2. The CDR3 runs to 18 residues. Germline V gene lookup returns CDR1 SGHKS and CDR2 YYEKEE (reference sequence). V lost 0 bases to trimming and J lost 0 bases; unmatched junction nucleotides: 5. CDR3 loop: CASSLAGSGGPNTGELFF. The DNA for the CDR3 is TGTGCCAGCAGCTTGGCGGGTAGCGGGGGGCCGAACACCGGGGAGCTGTTTTTT.

This clonotype was picked up a small number of times. V gene TRBV5-1 combines with J gene TRBJ1-6; D may be TRBD1 (5 bases). The V and J ends lost 0 bases and 7 bases respectively, with 11 bases between them. The CDR3 is 15 residues long. From germline, CDR1 is SGHRS and CDR2 YFSETQ. CDR3: CASSLGQGLNSPLHF. CDR3 nucleotides: TGCGCCAGCAGCTTGGGCCAGGGCCTCAATTCACCCCTCCACTTT.

This clonotype appeared many times. The CDR3 nucleotides are TGTGCCATCAGCGACGGGAACCCCTCCTACGAGCAGTACTTC. Protein sequence: CAISDGNPSYEQYF. The V gene is TRBV10-3, the J gene TRBJ2-7; D might be TRBD2 (5 bases). V shed 6 bases and J shed 0 bases, with 12 bases lying between them. The CDR3 sequence is 14 residues long. CDR1 ENHRY and CDR2 SYGVKD come from the germline V gene.

This clonotype has more than one count but fewer than ten. The CDR3 is CSARDLAGGAEQFF. The CDR3 bases are TGCAGTGCTAGAGATCTAGCGGGAGGGGCTGAGCAGTTCTTC. This chain links TRBV20-1 with TRBJ2-1; 12 bases are shared with TRBD2. V lost 0 bases and J lost 9; bases outside the gene matches: 3. The germline CDR1 and CDR2 sequences are DFQATT and SNEGSKA (reference sequence). CDR3 length: 14 amino acids.

This clonotype was found many times. The chain combines TRBV29-1 with TRBJ1-4; D is undetermined. From germline, CDR1 is SQVTM and CDR2 ANQGSEA. V was shortened by 5 bases and J by 5 bases, with 12 bases between the two germline ends. This CDR3 is 13 amino acids long. CDR3 in amino acids: CSVLWVKNEKLFF. As DNA, the CDR3 is TGCAGCGTTCTTTGGGTTAAGAATGAAAAACTGTTTTTT.

Many counts were recorded for this clonotype. The V call is TRBV9, the J call TRBJ1-6; possible D gene TRBD1, 5 bases. Trimming pared 2 bases from V and 10 bases from J, leaving 13 bases between. The germline V gene has CDR1 SGDLS and CDR2 YYNGEE. The CDR3 totals 14 residues. The CDR3 here is CASSVEGGGSPLHF. The CDR3 DNA is TGTGCCAGCAGCGTCGAGGGCGGGGGGTCACCCCTCCACTTT.